A selection of T cell receptor beta chains follows, all from one sample in a study of naive and memory T cell subsets. MiXCR, applied by TCRdb to the UMI-ligation and nested PCR reads, yields one record per CDR3 protein. This table holds around 130,000 distinct CDR3 sequences, about 36% found once. Sequencing was done on a sample of central memory CD4+ T cells from blood. These receptors were taken from a human donor in good health. Both conserved end residues are part of each CDR3. The D gene is left open where the match is weak. Not every row has a clone size; where given, it reads once, few, many or a size class.

v_call	j_call	d_call	clone_size	cdr3_aa	cdr3_nt
TRBV20-1	TRBJ1-2	-	few	CSARDTGGSYGYTF	TGCAGTGCTAGAGATACCGGGGGCAGCTATGGCTACACCTTC
TRBV10-3	TRBJ2-7	TRBD1	few	CAISGDRGEVGQYF	TGTGCCATCAGTGGGGACAGGGGTGAAGTTGGTCAGTACTTC
TRBV20-1	TRBJ2-3	TRBD2	many	CSARAHSGRRTDTQYF	TGCAGTGCTAGAGCCCATAGCGGGAGGCGGACAGATACGCAGTATTTT
TRBV10-2	TRBJ1-1	-	-	CASSRGLGVIGNTEAFF	TGCGCCAGCAGTCGAGGGTTGGGGGTTATAGGGAACACTGAAGCTTTCTTT
TRBV28	TRBJ2-5	-	-	CASSFYQGLGKETQYF	TGTGCCAGCAGTTTCTACCAGGGGCTCGGGAAAGAGACCCAGTACTTC
TRBV3-1	TRBJ1-1	-	-	CASSQGRIPGREAFF	TGTGCCAGCAGCCAAGGTCGTATACCGGGACGCGAAGCTTTCTTT
TRBV7-3	TRBJ2-1	TRBD2	-	CASSPMRLAGANEQFF	TGTGCCAGCAGCCCCATGAGGCTAGCGGGAGCCAATGAGCAGTTCTTC
TRBV7-2	TRBJ2-2	-	-	CASSLGQNTGELFF	TGTGCCAGCAGCTTAGGACAGAACACCGGGGAGCTGTTTTTT
TRBV7-9	TRBJ2-1	-	-	CASIRAGDEQFF	TGTGCCAGCATCAGAGCAGGCGATGAGCAGTTCTTC
TRBV5-1	TRBJ2-3	-	few	CASSLGGYPTDTQYF	TGCGCCAGCAGCTTGGGCGGGTATCCCACAGATACGCAGTATTTT
TRBV7-2	TRBJ2-3	TRBD2	-	CASSPDLLAASTDTQYF	TGTGCCAGCAGCCCGGACCTGCTAGCGGCTAGCACAGATACGCAGTATTTT
TRBV3-1	TRBJ1-5	-	few	CASSQQSSNQPQHF	TGTGCCAGCAGCCAGCAATCGAGCAATCAGCCCCAGCATTTT
TRBV11-2	TRBJ2-1	TRBD2	-	CASSRLPGGNEQFF	TGTGCCAGCAGCCGTCTACCGGGGGGGAATGAGCAGTTCTTC
TRBV9	TRBJ2-1	TRBD2	-	CASSAGTGLAGYNEQFF	TGTGCCAGCAGCGCAGGGACGGGACTAGCGGGATACAATGAGCAGTTCTTC
TRBV3-1	TRBJ1-3	TRBD1	-	CASSKRNTGVTGNTIYF	TGTGCCAGCAGCAAGAGAAATACAGGGGTCACTGGAAACACCATATATTTT
TRBV28	TRBJ1-2	-	-	CASLGVNYGYTF	TGTGCCAGTTTAGGGGTGAACTATGGCTACACCTTC
TRBV20-1	TRBJ2-5	-	-	CSARDVPGELSETQYF	TGCAGTGCTAGAGATGTCCCAGGGGAACTCAGCGAGACCCAGTACTTC
TRBV7-8	TRBJ2-1	-	-	CASSRTASSYNEQFF	TGTGCCAGCAGCCGTACTGCGAGCTCCTACAATGAGCAGTTCTTC
TRBV5-5	TRBJ2-7	TRBD2	few	CASSDLRAGTSGSQYF	TGTGCCAGCAGCGATCTGAGAGCCGGGACTAGCGGGAGTCAGTACTTC
TRBV20-1	TRBJ2-1	TRBD2	-	CSARGWGETSGRLNDEQFF	TGCAGTGCTAGGGGTTGGGGTGAGACTAGCGGGAGACTTAACGATGAGCAGTTCTTC